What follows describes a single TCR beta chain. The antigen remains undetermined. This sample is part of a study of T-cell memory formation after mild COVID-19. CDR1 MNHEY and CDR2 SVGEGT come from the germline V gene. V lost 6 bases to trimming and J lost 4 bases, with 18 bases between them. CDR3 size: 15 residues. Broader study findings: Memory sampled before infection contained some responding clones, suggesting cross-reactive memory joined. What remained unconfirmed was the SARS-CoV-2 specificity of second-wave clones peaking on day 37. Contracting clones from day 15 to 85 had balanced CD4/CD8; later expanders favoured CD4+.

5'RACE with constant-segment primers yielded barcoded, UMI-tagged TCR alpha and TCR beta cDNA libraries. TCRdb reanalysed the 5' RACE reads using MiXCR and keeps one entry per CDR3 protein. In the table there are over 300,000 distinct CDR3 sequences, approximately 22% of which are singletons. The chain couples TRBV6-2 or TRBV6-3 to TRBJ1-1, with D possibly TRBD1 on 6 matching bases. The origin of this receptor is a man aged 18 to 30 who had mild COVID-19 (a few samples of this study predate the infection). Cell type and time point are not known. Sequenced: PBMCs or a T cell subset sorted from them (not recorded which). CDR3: CASRPTGRASTEAFF. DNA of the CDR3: TGTGCCAGCAGACCCACAGGGAGGGCGAGCACTGAAGCTTTCTTT.